Shown below are 8 T cell receptor beta chains from a single sample sequenced in a study of beta chain features in type 1 diabetes. Of the isolated RNA, all was reverse transcribed, and so the sequenced material was expressed TCRB transcripts. The repertoire was sequenced with immunoSEQ multiplex PCR; TCRdb's copy has only in-frame clones and lacks some. Of under 250,000 clones listed, approximately 11% were seen once; the top ten hold approximately 1.3%. Sequenced sample: central memory CD4+ T cells from blood. The receptors shown here come from a man between 18 and 35 years old in good health.

V is TRBV30 and J is TRBJ1-5; 9 bases are a match to TRBD1. This CDR3 has 16 amino acids. V lost 3 bases to trimming and J lost 4 bases; unmatched junction nucleotides: 10. Looked up from germline, CDR1 is GTSNPN and CDR2 is SVGIG (reference sequence). The CDR3 DNA reads as TGTGCCTGGAGCAACACTCGGACAGGGGCGAATCAGCCCCAGCATTTT. Protein sequence: CAWSNTRTGANQPQHF.

In this sample, this clone turned up a few times. J is TRBJ2-1 and V is TRBV18; possibly TRBD1 or TRBD2 for D (6 bases each). With 3 bases removed from V and 6 bases from J, the gap between germline ends came to 12 bases. Germline-derived CDR1 and CDR2 are KGHSH and LQKENI. The CDR3 has 14 residues. The CDR3: CASSPIRGGNEQFF. In DNA, the CDR3 is TGTGCCAGCTCACCGATCAGGGGAGGCAATGAGCAGTTCTTC.

The chain employs TRBV5-6 and TRBJ2-7; no definite D call. The CDR3 is 13 residues long. Germline V gene data show CDR1 as SGHDT and CDR2 as YYEEEE. Trimming took 3 bases from V and 3 from J, leaving 10 bases between them. This CDR3 reads CASSSGPVYEQYF. CDR3 DNA sequence: TGTGCCAGCAGCTCCGGCCCAGTCTACGAGCAGTACTTC.

This clone showed up just a few times. The gene calls are TRBV7-3 and TRBJ2-1, with D possibly matching TRBD1 (5 bases). CDR3 size: 15 residues. Trimming took 0 bases from V and 1 from J, leaving 7 bases between them. Looked up from germline, CDR1 is SGHTA and CDR2 is FQGTGA. CDR3 in DNA: TGTGCCAGCAGCTTAACAGGGGTGTCCTACAATGAGCAGTTCTTC. This encodes CASSLTGVSYNEQFF.

J is TRBJ2-3 and V is TRBV27; 8 bases fit TRBD1. From germline, CDR1 is MNHEY and CDR2 SMNVEV (reference sequence). Losses at the gene ends were 6 bases for V and 5 bases for J; bases not matched to a gene: 19. The CDR3 has 18 residues. The CDR3 DNA is TGTGCCAGCAGGGCTACAGGAAGGACAGGGACGCGGGGAGATACGCAGTATTTT. Translated, it gives CASRATGRTGTRGDTQYF.

This clone was observed a handful of times. The sample holds other DNA sequences that translate to the same CDR3. The chain recombines TRBV15 with TRBJ2-3; D call uncertain. Germline V gene lookup returns CDR1 LNHNV and CDR2 YYDKDF (reference sequence). The CDR3 consists of 12 residues. V was shortened by 1 base and J by 5 bases, with 4 bases between the two germline ends. The CDR3 reads CATSRVEDTQYF. The CDR3, as DNA: TGTGCCACCAGCAGAGTTGAAGATACGCAGTATTTT. Complete variable domain (other parts from reference TRBV15 and TRBJ2-3): DAMVIQNPRYQVTQFGKPVTLSCSQTLNHNVMYWYQQKSSQAPKLLFHYYDKDFNNEADTPDNFQSRRPNTSFCFLDIRSPGLGDTAMYLCATSRVEDTQYFGPGTRLTVL.

This clone has a handful of counts. The CDR3 reads CASSEWAPTGGTEAFF. CDR3 coding DNA: TGTGCCAGCAGTGAATGGGCCCCTACAGGGGGCACTGAAGCTTTCTTT. V and J are TRBV2 and TRBJ1-1; TRBD1 aligns across 8 bases. V lost 2 bases, J lost 4 bases, and 9 bases stayed unmatched. CDR1 is SNHLY and CDR2 is FYNNEI in the germline V gene. This CDR3 has 16 residues.

This chain uses TRBV29-1 with TRBJ1-2, with D possibly TRBD1 on 6 matching bases. The CDR3 extends over 11 amino acids. From germline, CDR1 is SQVTM and CDR2 ANQGSEA. Trimming shortened V by 6 bases and J by 2 bases, and 7 bases separated the two germline ends. In DNA, the CDR3 is TGCAGCGTCCAGGGGAACTATGGCTACACCTTC. Translating gives CSVQGNYGYTF. Drawing the rest from reference TRBV29-1 and TRBJ1-2, the complete variable domain is SAVISQKPSRDICQRGTSLTIQCQVDSQVTMMFWYRQQPGQSLTLIATANQGSEATYESGFVIDKFPISRPNLTFSTLTVSNMSPEDSSIYLCSVQGNYGYTFGSGTRLTVV.